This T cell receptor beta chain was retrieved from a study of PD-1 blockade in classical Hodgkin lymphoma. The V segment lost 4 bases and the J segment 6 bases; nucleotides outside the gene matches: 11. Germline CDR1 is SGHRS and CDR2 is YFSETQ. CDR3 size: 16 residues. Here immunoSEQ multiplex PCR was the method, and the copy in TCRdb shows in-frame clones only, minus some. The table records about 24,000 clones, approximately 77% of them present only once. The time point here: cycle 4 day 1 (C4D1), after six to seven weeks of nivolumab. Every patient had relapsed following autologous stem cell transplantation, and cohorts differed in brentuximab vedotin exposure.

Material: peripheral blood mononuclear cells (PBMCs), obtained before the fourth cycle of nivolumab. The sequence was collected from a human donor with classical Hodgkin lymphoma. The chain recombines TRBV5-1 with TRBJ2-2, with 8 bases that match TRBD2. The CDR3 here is CASSPRGGRYPGELFF. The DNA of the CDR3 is TGCGCCAGCAGCCCCCGGGGGGGGCGATATCCCGGGGAGCTGTTTTTT.